What follows is one T cell receptor (beta chain) and its context. What it recognizes is unknown. The naive CD8+ gate required CD45RO-CCR7+CD27+CD95- phenotype. This entry is derived from a study of CXCR3-negative and CXCR3-positive naive CD8 T cells. Study-wide points: Memory cells diverged, while naive CXCR3-positive and CXCR3-negative cells had similar TRBV-TRBJ usage. Comparison of naive cells showed more hydrophobic TRB CDR3s in CXCR3-positive than in CXCR3-negative naive cells.

The CDR3 has 12 amino acids. CDR1 is LGHNA and CDR2 is YNFKEQ in the germline V gene. The study made its TRB cDNA libraries by 5' RACE, adding UMI labels. TCRdb reprocessed the 5' RACE reads and keeps a single row for each CDR3 protein, giving no DNA. This sample's table reports 75,000 to 100,000 distinct CDR3 sequences. The clonotype was recovered from a human donor in good health. Some clones in this sample may be carry-over from other donors' samples. The gene calls are TRBV4-2 and TRBJ2-7. Sequencing input: naive CXCR3+ CD8+ T cells from blood. Subset here: CD45RO-CCR7+CD27+CD95- naive CD8+ T cells expressing CXCR3 (TNR3+). This CDR3 is CASSVNSLEQYF.